These 12 T cell receptor beta chains share one sample of origin, sequenced in a study of patients and donors after allogeneic stem cell transplantation. Each CDR3 protein is one row after TCRdb ran MiXCR on the RT-PCR reads. Among approximately 160,000 distinct CDR3 sequences, 20% to 25% were seen once, and the ten largest hold about 25%. The specimen was blood, either unsorted or a sorted T cell fraction (not recorded which). The receptor set was obtained from a human donor who was either an allogeneic HSCT recipient or a stem cell or donor lymphocyte infusion donor (not recorded which). It is not recorded whose cells these are; they may come from a transplant donor.

The rearrangement joins TRBV2 to TRBJ2-5; TRBD2 matches 8 bases. V was pared by 11 bases and J by 5 bases, with 13 bases of the junction left unmatched. This CDR3 contains 14 residues. CDR1 is SNHLY and CDR2 is FYNNEI in the germline V gene. The CDR3 DNA reads as TGTGCCTCCCGCTCTACTAGCGGAGGGGAGACCCAGTACTTC. Its translation: CASRSTSGGETQYF.

The chain joins TRBV9 to TRBJ2-5; 12 positions agree with TRBD2. Per the germline V gene, CDR1 is SGDLS and CDR2 is YYNGEE. The CDR3 has 16 residues. With V trimmed by 0 bases and J by 5 bases, 5 bases remained unmatched. The CDR3 DNA reads TGTGCCAGCAGCGTAGTGGCTAGCGGGGGGGAGGAGACCCAGTACTTC. This translates into CASSVVASGGEETQYF.

This clonotype was counted only a few times. The V and J genes are TRBV4-3 and TRBJ2-2; TRBD2 agrees at 14 bases. V lost 2 bases to trimming and J lost 5 bases; unmatched junction nucleotides: 7. Germline assignment: CDR1 LGHNA and CDR2 YSLEER. The CDR3 is 18 amino acids. The CDR3 region is CASSQLPGLAGETGELFF. The CDR3 DNA is TGCGCCAGCAGCCAATTACCGGGACTAGCGGGAGAAACCGGGGAGCTGTTTTTT.

The chain has TRBV7-3 and TRBJ1-1; D may be TRBD1 (5 bases). Trimming pared 1 base from V and 4 bases from J, leaving 16 bases between. This CDR3 is built from 16 residues. Germline-derived CDR1 and CDR2 are SGHTA and FQGTGA. In nucleotides, the CDR3 is TGTGCCAGCAGCTTAAACCCGGGGCAGATCCTCACTGAAGCTTTCTTT. It specifies CASSLNPGQILTEAFF.

This sequence joins TRBV20-1 and TRBJ1-2; the D gene is possibly TRBD1 (5 bases). The germline V and J ends were trimmed by 0 bases and 0 bases, with 20 bases remaining between them. The CDR3 is 18 residues long. Germline CDR1 reads DFQATT; CDR2 reads SNEGSKA (reference sequence). The CDR3 reads CSARDQGRSLFANYGYTF. CDR3 nucleotides: TGCAGTGCTAGAGATCAGGGACGGAGTTTATTCGCTAACTATGGCTACACCTTC.

The chain is built from TRBV5-1 and TRBJ2-7, with D unclear. Germline-derived CDR1 and CDR2 are SGHRS and YFSETQ. The CDR3 totals 14 residues. Trimming shortened V by 0 bases and J by 0 bases, and 7 bases separated the two germline ends. The CDR3 protein is CASSLVAFSYEQYF. As DNA, the CDR3 is TGCGCCAGCAGCTTGGTTGCGTTCTCCTACGAGCAGTACTTC.

This clonotype came up a few times. V gene TRBV2 combines with J gene TRBJ1-3, with D hard to call. There are 13 residues in the CDR3. The V and J ends lost 10 bases and 0 bases respectively, with 10 bases between them. Germline assignment: CDR1 SNHLY and CDR2 FYNNEI. As DNA, the CDR3 is TGTGCCAACCACACTTTCTCTGGAAACACCATATATTTT. Protein sequence: CANHTFSGNTIYF. Full variable domain (rest looked up from reference TRBV2 and TRBJ1-3): EPEVTQTPSHQVTQMGQEVILRCVPISNHLYFYWYRQILGQKVEFLVSFYNNEISEKSEIFDDQFSVERPDGSNFTLKIRSTKLEDSAMYFCANHTFSGNTIYFGEGSWLTVV.

The V call is TRBV5-5, the J call TRBJ2-5; 8 nucleotides line up with TRBD2. The CDR3 runs to 14 residues. Germline CDR1 and CDR2: SGHKS and YYEKEE (reference sequence). V dropped 4 bases and J dropped 2; count of bases not matched to a gene: 4. CDR3: CASSRGGLQETQYF. DNA for the CDR3: TGTGCCAGCAGCCGCGGGGGGCTACAAGAGACCCAGTACTTC.

The J gene is TRBJ1-2, the V gene TRBV3-1, with unresolved D. The CDR3 is 16 residues long. The ends were cut back, 3 bases at V and 4 bases at J, with 18 bases in the middle. The germline V gene has CDR1 LGHDT and CDR2 YNNKEL (reference sequence). CDR3 nucleotides: TGTGCCAGCAGCCACCAGGCGGGAGGGTCGGCCTATGGCTACACCTTC. Translation: CASSHQAGGSAYGYTF.

This clonotype was seen more than once but under ten times. V and J are TRBV6-1 and TRBJ1-6; no reliable D call. CDR3 length: 15 residues. Trimming left V 7 bases short and J 3 bases short, with 13 bases between. Germline values: CDR1 MNHNS, CDR2 SASEGT. The CDR3 nucleotides read TGTGCCAGCACCGCCAGACTCCTCTATAATTCACCCCTCCACTTT. As protein: CASTARLLYNSPLHF.

The chain has TRBV9 and TRBJ2-7, with a weak D call TRBD2 (5 bases). The CDR3 consists of 13 residues. V was pared by 3 bases and J by 5 bases, with 12 bases between. The germline gives CDR1 SGDLS, CDR2 YYNGEE. CDR3 amino acids: CASSAHPEDEQYF. DNA of the CDR3: TGTGCCAGCAGCGCGCACCCGGAGGACGAGCAGTACTTC. Combining the CDR3 with reference TRBV9 and TRBJ2-7 gives the whole variable domain DSGVTQTPKHLITATGQRVTLRCSPRSGDLSVYWYQQSLDQGLQFLIQYYNGEERAKGNILERFSAQQFPDLHSELNLSSLELGDSALYFCASSAHPEDEQYFGPGTRLTVT.

This clonotype was observed a handful of times. This sequence joins TRBV27 and TRBJ2-1, with D possibly TRBD2 on 5 matching bases. This CDR3 is built from 15 residues. V lost 2 bases and J 6 bases, leaving 14 bases between the germline ends. Per germline, CDR1 MNHEY and CDR2 SMNVEV (reference sequence). The CDR3 coding sequence is TGTGCCAGCAGTTTAAAACCACGTCGGGGCAATGAGCAGTTCTTC. This codes for CASSLKPRRGNEQFF.